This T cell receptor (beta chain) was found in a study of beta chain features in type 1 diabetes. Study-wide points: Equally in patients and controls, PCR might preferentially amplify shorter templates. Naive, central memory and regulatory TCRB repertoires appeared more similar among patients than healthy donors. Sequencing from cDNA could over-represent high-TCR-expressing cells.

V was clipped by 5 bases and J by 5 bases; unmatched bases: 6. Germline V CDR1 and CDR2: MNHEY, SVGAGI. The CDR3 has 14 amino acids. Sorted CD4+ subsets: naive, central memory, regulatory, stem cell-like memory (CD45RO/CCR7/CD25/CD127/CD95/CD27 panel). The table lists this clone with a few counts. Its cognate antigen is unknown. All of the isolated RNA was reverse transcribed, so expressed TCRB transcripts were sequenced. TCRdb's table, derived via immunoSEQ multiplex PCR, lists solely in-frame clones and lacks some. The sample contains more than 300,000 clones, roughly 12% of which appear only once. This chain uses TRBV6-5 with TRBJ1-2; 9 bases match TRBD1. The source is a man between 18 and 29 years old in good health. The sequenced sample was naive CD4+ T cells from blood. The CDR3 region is CASSTGQGKYGYTF. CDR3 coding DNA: TGTGCCAGCAGTACGGGACAGGGAAAATATGGCTACACCTTC.